This T cell receptor beta chain appears in the sequencing data of a study of blood T cell repertoires in COVID-19 (dated by TCRdb to the early 2020s). Study-level background: The collaborator samples originated in the United States, Italy and Spain and spanned the acute and convalescent phases of COVID-19. The prospective study material was composed of cDNA or gDNA derived from T cells, B-cell-depleted T cells, or PBMCs. Deeply sampled blood TCRbeta repertoires from subjects exposed to, actively infected with, or recovered from COVID-19 were included in the dataset. The repertoires were released in a freely available public database intended as a resource for research on the immune response to SARS-CoV-2. Samples came from the ongoing ImmuneRACE study (first 160 participants) plus 1,254 subjects from 6 global collaborators. A de-identified subject ID, COVID-19 status, age in years and sex were almost always included in the sample metadata. Where available, HLA class I and class II types were taken from metadata supplied by the sample provider and were not determined by assay-based typing.

This clone was found a few times. This receptor's antigen is unknown. No base quality values were provided; no much bigger clone lies one nucleotide off. Each collaborating institution followed its own protocols to collect whole blood in K2EDTA tubes. For TCRbeta analysis, collaborator samples were shipped as frozen whole blood, as isolated PBMCs, or as DNA extracted from either sample type. Results the study describes overall, beyond this receptor: Clinical and demographic metadata were provided uncurated, with the amount varying by source and participant.

TCRbeta CDR3 regions were amplified from genomic DNA using the immunoSEQ Assay, a bias-controlled multiplex PCR. From the authors' description of their analysis: Within the assay, amplification of reference gene primers was used to estimate how many nucleated cells each sample contained. Sequence reads were collapsed and filtered to measure the absolute abundance of every unique TCRbeta CDR3 rearrangement. For each sample, productive Simpson clonality was calculated by taking the square root of Simpson's diversity index across productive rearrangements. This is the immuneACCESS table as TCRdb keeps it, with only in-frame sequences that have V and J called. A part of the clones is gone; compared with another copy, unresolved V genes explain less than half, and the rest is unexplained. V and J calls and clone size are those listed in that table; D and trimming were worked out from the DNA. The sample table holds about 260,000 clones, of which approximately 86% were seen once. Of the sample, over 8% falls within the top ten clones.

Reading from cysteine to phenylalanine, the CDR3 counts 15 amino acids. Only the CDR3 portion is preserved as DNA: 45 bases, with reading frame beginning at the first base. Per the germline V gene, KGHSH is the CDR1 and LQKENI is the CDR2. The trim is 3 bases for V and 6 bases for J, with a gap of 15 bases between the germline ends. Rearrangement joined TRBV18 to TRBJ1-5; tentative D gene TRBD1, with 5 bases matching. The receptor was isolated from a man aged 40-55 years with active or convalescent COVID-19. The sequenced material came from peripheral blood. The DNA sequence is given as TGTGCCAGCTCACCCAAGGTTGGGGCAGGTCAGCCCCAGCATTTT. It translates as CASSPKVGAGQPQHF.